These 2 T cell receptor beta chains share one sample of origin, sequenced in a study of PD-L1 blockade in urothelial cancer. Profiled with immunoSEQ multiplex PCR; TCRdb holds only in-frame clones, not every one. The sample records some 49,000 clones, 70% to 90% being singletons. Here the sequenced sample was PBMCs, taken around atezolizumab (anti-PD-L1) treatment. The receptor source for this set is a man aged 55 to 70 with urothelial cancer.

Here the CDR3 reads CASSSRTVVTGELFF. The CDR3 DNA reads as TGTGCCAGCAGCTCTAGGACAGTGGTAACCGGGGAGCTGTTTTTT. This sequence joins TRBV7-2 and TRBJ2-2, with TRBD1 as a possible D gene (6 bases). The length of the CDR3 is 15 residues. The V end was cut by 4 bases, the J end by 5 bases, with 14 bases between. Germline V gene sequence: CDR1 SGHTA, CDR2 FQGNSA. Filled out from reference TRBV7-2 and TRBJ2-2, the complete variable domain reads GAGVSQSPSNKVTEKGKDVELRCDPISGHTALYWYRQSLGQGLEFLIYFQGNSAPDKSGLPSDRFSAERTGGSVSTLTIQRTQQEDSAVYLCASSSRTVVTGELFFGEGSRLTVL.

This chain connects TRBV9 to TRBJ1-5; no definite D call. Trimming took 4 bases from V and 3 from J, leaving 14 bases between them. The CDR3 extends over 15 amino acids. Germline lookup yields CDR1 SGDLS and CDR2 YYNGEE. The CDR3 DNA follows: TGTGCCAGCAGCAAAAGCACCGCCACCAATCAGCCCCAGCATTTT. Translation: CASSKSTATNQPQHF.